These T cell receptor beta chains were read from a single sample in a study of CXCR3 chemokines and chemotherapy response in bladder cancer. In TCRdb, the PCR reads were re-called with MiXCR into one record per CDR3 protein. The sample records 8,000 to 10,000 distinct CDR3 sequences, about 21% being singletons. This specimen was acquired from a patient whose treatment included neoadjuvant chemotherapy. These receptors all come from a human donor with bladder cancer that did not respond to neoadjuvant chemotherapy. CDR3s include the opening cysteine and the closing phenylalanine or tryptophan. The D gene is left open where the match is weak. Expanded clones are given a class, and other clones once, few, many or no size at all.

DNA: TGTGCCAGCAGTGCCAGGGGGCGTTTGCAAGAGACCCAGTACTTC
CDR3: CASSARGRLQETQYF
D: TRBD1
V: TRBV28
size: many
J: TRBJ2-5

DNA: TGCGCCAGCAGAGCATTGACGGATGGGCCCCTCCACTTT
CDR3: CASRALTDGPLHF
D: .
V: TRBV10-2
size: few
J: TRBJ1-6

DNA: TGTGCCATCGGGAAGGGACAGACCTACGAGCAGTACTTC
CDR3: CAIGKGQTYEQYF
D: TRBD1
V: TRBV24-1
size: medium-sized
J: TRBJ2-7

DNA: TGTGCCAGTAGTATTCTAGCGGGGGGGAATGAGCAGTTCTTC
CDR3: CASSILAGGNEQFF
D: TRBD2
V: TRBV19
size: many
J: TRBJ2-1

DNA: TGTGCCATCAGCACCACCGGGGAGCTGTTTTTT
CDR3: CAISTTGELFF
D: .
V: TRBV10-3
size: many
J: TRBJ2-2

DNA: TGTGCCAGCAGCTTAAGGCTAGGAAAGGGAGAGACCCAGTACTTC
CDR3: CASSLRLGKGETQYF
D: .
V: TRBV7-2
size: medium-sized
J: TRBJ2-5

DNA: TGTGCAGCCAGTGAGACCCAGTACTTC
CDR3: CAASETQYF
D: .
V: TRBV6-1
size: .
J: TRBJ2-5

DNA: TGTGCCAGCAGTTACCCGCCCCTTTACGAGCAGTACTTC
CDR3: CASSYPPLYEQYF
D: .
V: TRBV6-2/TRBV6-3
size: medium-sized
J: TRBJ2-7

DNA: TGTGCCAGCAGCCGCAGGGGGGCGGAGGGGGTAGAGACCCAGTACTTC
CDR3: CASSRRGAEGVETQYF
D: .
V: TRBV7-2
size: few
J: TRBJ2-5

DNA: TGTGCCAGCAGCCGCATGGGGGCGGGGGGGGTAGAGACCCAGTACTTC
CDR3: CASSRMGAGGVETQYF
D: TRBD2
V: TRBV7-2
size: many
J: TRBJ2-5

DNA: TGTGCCAGCAGGGGACTAGCGAGGGGGGAGCTGTTTTTT
CDR3: CASRGLARGELFF
D: TRBD2
V: TRBV6-1
size: .
J: TRBJ2-2

DNA: TGTGCCAGCGTAAAATGGACAGGGGGCTCTGATGGCTACACCTTC
CDR3: CASVKWTGGSDGYTF
D: TRBD1
V: TRBV19
size: medium-sized
J: TRBJ1-2

DNA: TGTGCCAGCAGTTATCGGGAGTATAGCAATCAGCCCCAGCATTTT
CDR3: CASSYREYSNQPQHF
D: .
V: TRBV6-2/TRBV6-3
size: medium-sized
J: TRBJ1-5

DNA: TGTGCCATCAGACAGGGCGATGAGCAGTTCTTC
CDR3: CAIRQGDEQFF
D: .
V: TRBV10-3
size: medium-sized
J: TRBJ2-1

DNA: TGCGCCAGCAGCCTGGAGCTCGATGGGGCCAACGTCCTGACTTTC
CDR3: CASSLELDGANVLTF
D: .
V: TRBV5-1
size: many
J: TRBJ2-6

DNA: TGTGCCACCAGTGAGGGGAGCGGTGGGGCCCAAGATACGCAGTATTTT
CDR3: CATSEGSGGAQDTQYF
D: .
V: TRBV24-1
size: .
J: TRBJ2-3

DNA: TGTGCCAGCACCGAGAGGGGGCGGGATGAGCAGTACTTC
CDR3: CASTERGRDEQYF
D: .
V: TRBV12-3/TRBV12-4
size: many
J: TRBJ2-7

DNA: TGTGCCAGTAAGAGTTCGGACGGTGAAAAACTGTTTTTT
CDR3: CASKSSDGEKLFF
D: .
V: TRBV19
size: medium-sized
J: TRBJ1-4

DNA: TGTGCCAGCAGACTAGCCGGGGAGCTGTTTTTT
CDR3: CASRLAGELFF
D: .
V: TRBV27
size: medium-sized
J: TRBJ2-2

DNA: TGTGCCAGCAGTCCCGACCCCCGCCCCCGGGAGGCTCCCCTCCACTTT
CDR3: CASSPDPRPREAPLHF
D: .
V: TRBV6-5
size: medium-sized
J: TRBJ1-6

DNA: TGCAGCGTAGGGGACACCTGGGGCACTGAAGCTTTCTTT
CDR3: CSVGDTWGTEAFF
D: .
V: TRBV29-1
size: many
J: TRBJ1-1

DNA: TGTGCCATCAGTGAGTCGAGCGACGAGCAGTACTTC
CDR3: CAISESSDEQYF
D: .
V: TRBV10-3
size: many
J: TRBJ2-7

DNA: TGTGCCAGCAGTGGGACAGGCCTAGATAGCAATCAGCCCCAGCATTTT
CDR3: CASSGTGLDSNQPQHF
D: TRBD1
V: TRBV6-1
size: medium-sized
J: TRBJ1-5

DNA: TGTGCCAGCATGGGCGTACCGGGTCAGGGGGCTGAAGCTTTCTTT
CDR3: CASMGVPGQGAEAFF
D: TRBD1
V: TRBV28
size: medium-sized
J: TRBJ1-1

DNA: TGCAGTGCTAGAGCCCTAGCGGGGGCAACAGATACGCAGTATTTT
CDR3: CSARALAGATDTQYF
D: TRBD2
V: TRBV20-1
size: many
J: TRBJ2-3

DNA: TGTGCCAGCGCCCCCGGGGGGGCCTCCTACAATGAGCAGTTCTTC
CDR3: CASAPGGASYNEQFF
D: TRBD2
V: TRBV6-5
size: .
J: TRBJ2-1

DNA: TGTGCCAGTAGTATAGGACAATTGTACACTGAAGCTTTCTTT
CDR3: CASSIGQLYTEAFF
D: .
V: TRBV19
size: medium-sized
J: TRBJ1-1

DNA: TGTGCCACCAGTGATGTCATGACAGGGCTGGGCGGGGAGCTGTTTTTT
CDR3: CATSDVMTGLGGELFF
D: TRBD1
V: TRBV24-1
size: many
J: TRBJ2-2

DNA: TGTGCCAGCCTACCGGGACAGGGGAGAGGAGGCTACACCTTC
CDR3: CASLPGQGRGGYTF
D: TRBD1
V: TRBV6-5
size: many
J: TRBJ1-2

DNA: TGTGCCAGTAGGGGGTACAGGGGGGGATACAATGAGCAGTTCTTC
CDR3: CASRGYRGGYNEQFF
D: .
V: TRBV19
size: medium-sized
J: TRBJ2-1

DNA: TGTGCCAGTCGCCCCGGGGGGGCCGGCAATGAGCAGTTCTTC
CDR3: CASRPGGAGNEQFF
D: TRBD2
V: TRBV6-2/TRBV6-3
size: .
J: TRBJ2-1

DNA: TGCGCCAGCAGCGAGGGACCGATTAACTATGGCTACACCTTC
CDR3: CASSEGPINYGYTF
D: .
V: TRBV4-1
size: few
J: TRBJ1-2

DNA: TGTGCCTGGAACCGGGACAGGGAGGTGCCTGGGTCTTTCTTT
CDR3: CAWNRDREVPGSFF
D: TRBD1
V: TRBV30
size: many
J: TRBJ1-1

DNA: TGTGCCTGGAGTGTAAAGGGTCCGCCGGGTGGGGCCAACGTCCTGACTTTC
CDR3: CAWSVKGPPGGANVLTF
D: .
V: TRBV30
size: medium-sized
J: TRBJ2-6

DNA: TGTGCCATCAGGGATCCGGCAGCCCTGCACCACACTGAAGCTTTCTTT
CDR3: CAIRDPAALHHTEAFF
D: .
V: TRBV10-3
size: medium-sized
J: TRBJ1-1

DNA: TGTGCCAGCAGCTTATTGGGAAAAACTTTCTTT
CDR3: CASSLLGKTFF
D: .
V: TRBV5-6
size: many
J: TRBJ1-1

DNA: TGTGCCAGCAGCTTATCGGGACTGGGGCCCGGGGAGCTGTTTTTT
CDR3: CASSLSGLGPGELFF
D: .
V: TRBV7-2
size: many
J: TRBJ2-2

DNA: TGTGCCAGCAGCTTGGACGCAAATAATTCACCCCTCCACTTT
CDR3: CASSLDANNSPLHF
D: .
V: TRBV7-9
size: many
J: TRBJ1-6

DNA: TGTGCCAGCAGTTTAACCTTCGGCCGTAGCGGGGGGGCAATCTACGAGCAGTACTTC
CDR3: CASSLTFGRSGGAIYEQYF
D: TRBD2
V: TRBV12-3/TRBV12-4
size: many
J: TRBJ2-7

DNA: TGTGCCAGCTCACCAGGGGGGGGAGGAACTGAAGCTTTCTTT
CDR3: CASSPGGGGTEAFF
D: .
V: TRBV18
size: many
J: TRBJ1-1

DNA: TGCAGTGCTCATCACAGGGCCTACGAGCAGTACTTC
CDR3: CSAHHRAYEQYF
D: .
V: TRBV20-1
size: many
J: TRBJ2-7

DNA: TGCAGTACTGGGGCCCTCACAGATACGCAGTATTTT
CDR3: CSTGALTDTQYF
D: .
V: TRBV20-1
size: many
J: TRBJ2-3